These 9 T cell receptor beta chains were all obtained from the same sample, sequenced in a study of neurological immune-mediated disorders. The time point denotes: technical triplicate 2. TCRdb used MiXCR to reprocess the 5' RACE reads, holding one entry per CDR3 protein. The sample carries around 56,000 distinct CDR3 sequences, less than 25% recorded once. Source material: PBMCs. The receptors were gathered from a man in his sixties with HTLV-1-associated myelopathy (HAM/TSP).

This clonotype was recorded at least ten times. The gene calls are TRBV5-1 and TRBJ2-3, with TRBD2 matching over 7 bases. The CDR3 has 15 residues. Germline CDR1 is SGHRS and CDR2 is YFSETQ. With V trimmed by 2 bases and J by 1 base, 4 bases remained unmatched. CDR3 DNA sequence: TGCGCCAGCAGCTTAGCGGGACTTGGCACAGATACGCAGTATTTT. Translation: CASSLAGLGTDTQYF.

Comment on this clonotype: The DNA is omitted, as the CDR3 cannot be located on it reliably, and the CDR3 follows TCRdb's listing. The rearrangement uses TRBV7-8 and TRBJ2-5; the table calls TRBD1, which could not be checked here. Germline V gene lookup returns CDR1 SGHVS and CDR2 FQNEAQ. The CDR3 has 22 amino acids, counting both end residues. The chain's CDR3 is CASSFYICSASPVAERGETQYF.

The table lists this clonotype with many counts. V usage is TRBV7-9 and J usage is TRBJ2-7; D not certain. Germline CDR1 SEHNR, CDR2 FQNEAQ (reference sequence). With 5 bases removed from V and 5 bases from J, the gap between germline ends came to 7 bases. This CDR3 is built from 11 residues. CDR3 protein: CASSNSHEQYF. The CDR3 nucleotides read TGTGCCAGCAGCAATTCCCACGAGCAGTACTTC.

This clonotype was recorded at least ten times. This chain joins TRBV5-1 and TRBJ1-1; maybe TRBD1 (6 bases). CDR3 length: 15 amino acids. Germline assignment: CDR1 SGHRS and CDR2 YFSETQ. V lost 4 bases, J lost 6 bases, and 19 bases lay in between. The CDR3 coding sequence is TGCGCCAGCAGCGCGAATACAGGGCGTGTGGCTGAAGCTTTCTTT. This gives the protein CASSANTGRVAEAFF.

This clonotype was picked up many times. Here the CDR3 reads CATSTGGQGFARGYTF. In DNA, the CDR3 is TGTGCCACCAGCACTGGTGGACAGGGTTTCGCGCGGGGCTACACCTTC. The chain has TRBV15 and TRBJ1-2; 8 bases map to TRBD1. The junction had 15 bases not matched to a gene; V was cut back by 4 bases and J by 8 bases. This CDR3 spans 16 amino acids. The germline CDR1 and CDR2 sequences are LNHNV and YYDKDF (reference sequence).

The chain recombines TRBV4-1 with TRBJ1-1; tentatively, D is TRBD1 (6 bases). V dropped 3 bases and J dropped 7 bases, with 21 bases sitting between them. CDR1 is MGHRA, CDR2 YSYEKL, per germline. This CDR3 has 16 amino acids. The CDR3 is CASSQVMDSRAGEAFF. CDR3 sequence (DNA): TGCGCCAGCAGCCAGGTTATGGACAGCCGAGCGGGTGAAGCTTTCTTT.

This rearrangement joins TRBV28 to TRBJ2-5, with 11 bases fitting TRBD2. The CDR3 sequence is 16 residues long. J gave up 5 bases and V 6 bases, and 11 bases lay outside the gene matches. The V gene's germline CDR1 is MDHEN and CDR2 SYDVKM. CDR3 sequence reads: CASSRLTSGRAETQYF. In nucleotides, the CDR3 is TGTGCCAGCAGCCGCCTCACTAGCGGGAGAGCGGAGACCCAGTACTTC.

About this clonotype itself: At one of its ends the junction is not consistent with the germline gene, which may arise from a read error. The chain links TRBV11-2 to TRBJ2-4; D not resolved. The CDR3 is 17 residues long. Germline-derived CDR1 and CDR2 are SGHAT and FQNNGV. In DNA form, the CDR3 reads TGTACCAGCAGCCACTACAGCGTACCGGGTGCCAAAAAAATTCAGTACTTC. Protein sequence: CTSSHYSVPGAKKIQYF.

A note on this clonotype: An end of the junction differs from the germline gene, which may be a read error. V and J are TRBV5-4 and TRBJ2-2; 7 bases fit TRBD1. The CDR3 totals 16 residues. Germline V gene sequence: CDR1 SGHNT, CDR2 YYREEE (reference sequence). The DNA of the CDR3 is TGTGTCAGCAGCGGAAGACAGGGCCTGAACACCGGGGAGCTGTTTTTT. Protein sequence: CVSSGRQGLNTGELFF. The full variable domain, rest sourced from reference TRBV5-4 and TRBJ2-2, is ETGVTQSPTHLIKTRGQQVTLRCSSQSGHNTVSWYQQALGQGPQFIFQYYREEENGRGNFPPRFSGLQFPNYSSELNVNALELDDSALYLCVSSGRQGLNTGELFFGEGSRLTVL.